This T cell receptor (beta chain) was recorded in a study of neurological immune-mediated disorders. TCRdb processed the 5' RACE reads anew with MiXCR; each CDR3 protein has one entry. The sample includes some 60,000 distinct CDR3 sequences, 3.5% to 4.5% seen only once; the top ten take roughly 2%. The sequencing sample was made of PBMCs. This TCR derives from a woman aged 45-59 years with multiple sclerosis.

CDR3 coding DNA: TGCGCCAGCAGCTCGATAGCGGGAGACACCGGGGAGCTGTTTTTT. Protein product: CASSSIAGDTGELFF. The genes are TRBV5-1 and TRBJ2-2, with 9 bases that match TRBD2. The CDR3 covers 15 residues. V lost 3 bases to trimming and J lost 3 bases; unmatched junction nucleotides: 3. The germline V gene encodes CDR1 SGHRS and CDR2 YFSETQ.